The 16 T cell receptor delta chains listed next were all sequenced from one sample in a study of gamma-delta T cells after stem cell transplantation. TCRdb reanalyzed the RT-PCR reads using CATT. The repertoire holds about 1,400 delta-chain clones, with 45% to 50% as singletons. Input material: gamma-delta T cells. These receptors came from a human donor. It is not recorded whose cells these are; they may come from a transplant donor.

This clone has more than one count but fewer than ten. The rearrangement joins TRDV2 to TRDJ1; 13 nucleotides agree with TRDD3. Unmatched junction bases numbered 12, after V lost 2 bases and J lost 4 bases. Germline V gives CDR1 GEAIGNYY, CDR2 EKD. This CDR3 comprises 18 residues. CDR3 in amino acids: CACDRLGDTEKSGDKLIF. In DNA, the CDR3 is TGTGCCTGTGACAGACTGGGGGATACGGAGAAGTCGGGCGATAAACTCATCTTT.

This clone has a handful of counts. The rearrangement joins TRDV2 to TRDJ1; D uncertain. V gave up 3 bases and J gave up 0 bases, with 19 bases separating them. The CDR3 is 17 residues long. CDR1 is GEAIGNYY and CDR2 is EKD in the germline V gene. The CDR3, as DNA: TGTGCCTGTGACTCACTATCCAACGCGGAGAACACCGATAAACTCATCTTT. Protein: CACDSLSNAENTDKLIF.

V usage is TRDV2 and J usage is TRDJ3; 10 positions match TRDD3. The CDR3 covers 22 residues. Trimming cost V 3 bases and J 0 bases; bases outside gene matches: 16. The germline gives CDR1 GEAIGNYY, CDR2 EKD. CDR3 region: CACDPGRTYDWGISWDTRQMFF. CDR3 coding DNA: TGTGCCTGTGACCCTGGAAGGACCTACGACTGGGGGATCTCCTGGGACACCCGACAGATGTTTTTC.

The V call is TRDV2, the J call TRDJ3; 8 bases map to TRDD3. The length of the CDR3 is 20 residues. V gave up 0 bases and J gave up 0 bases; unmatched junction bases: 9. The germline V gene has CDR1 GEAIGNYY and CDR2 EKD. CDR3 amino acids: CACDTGELGAPSWDTRQMFF. The DNA of the CDR3 is TGTGCCTGTGACACCGGAGAACTGGGGGCCCCCTCCTGGGACACCCGACAGATGTTTTTC.

As concerns this clone: A read error is likely here: a far larger clone is one base away. Other DNA sequences of this sample code for an identical CDR3. The chain couples TRDV1 to TRDJ1, with unresolved D. Trimming pared 3 bases from V and 0 bases from J, leaving 32 bases between. Germline V CDR1 and CDR2: TSWWSYY, QGS. The length of the CDR3 is 22 residues. The CDR3, as DNA: TGTGCTCTTGGGGACTTACGGCTGGTTTGGTTGGACACTCCCGACTACACCGATAAACTCATCTTT. Amino acids: CALGDLRLVWLDTPDYTDKLIF.

Worth noting for this clone: One end of the junction varies from germline; a read error may be responsible. The V call is TRDV2, the J call TRDJ1; 8 bases align to TRDD3. CDR3 length equals 19 residues. The V gene's germline CDR1 is GEAIGNYY and CDR2 EKD. The CDR3 protein is CACDTLKMGDPVRTDNLIF. CDR3 nucleotide sequence: TGTGCCTGTGACACCTTAAAAATGGGGGATCCCGTTCGCACCGATAACCTCATCTTT.

This clone turned up a few times. This chain joins TRDV2 and TRDJ3; a possible D gene is TRDD3 (6 bases). From germline, CDR1 is GEAIGNYY and CDR2 EKD. The CDR3 runs to 18 residues. Trimming removed 0 bases at V and 0 bases at J, with 11 bases between. The DNA of the CDR3 is TGTGCCTGTGACACCGTTCGGGGGAGCTCCTGGGACACCCGACAGATGTTTTTC. Translation gives CACDTVRGSSWDTRQMFF.

This clone is large. V usage is TRDV1 and J usage is TRDJ1; 12 bases map to TRDD3. CDR3 length: 26 amino acids. V dropped 1 base and J dropped 0; count of bases not matched to a gene: 30. Germline assignment: CDR1 TSWWSYY and CDR2 QGS. CDR3 amino acids: CALGEPLLGGLYWGIPGETYTDKLIF. CDR3 in DNA: TGTGCTCTTGGGGAACCCCTCCTAGGGGGCCTTTACTGGGGGATACCGGGGGAAACGTACACCGATAAACTCATCTTT.

The V gene is TRDV2, the J gene TRDJ1; 13 nucleotides line up with TRDD3. From germline, CDR1 is GEAIGNYY and CDR2 EKD. The CDR3 spans 17 residues. With V trimmed by 3 bases and J by 1 base, 7 bases remained unmatched. CDR3 in amino acids: CACDELGDTRGTDKLIF. The CDR3 nucleotides are TGTGCCTGTGACGAACTGGGGGATACGCGGGGCACCGATAAACTCATCTTT.

This chain joins TRDV2 and TRDJ1; tentatively, D is TRDD3 (6 bases). This CDR3 has 22 residues. V gave up 0 bases and J gave up 0 bases, with 31 bases separating them. Germline V gene sequence: CDR1 GEAIGNYY, CDR2 EKD. CDR3 nucleotide sequence: TGTGCCTGTGACACCGTGGGAGGCCTTGGGGTGGGGGCCCGGAGCCACACCGATAAACTCATCTTT. Its translation: CACDTVGGLGVGARSHTDKLIF.

This sequence joins TRDV2 and TRDJ1; 7 bases fit TRDD3. The germline V gene has CDR1 GEAIGNYY and CDR2 EKD. With 3 bases clipped from V and 3 bases from J, the junction kept 18 bases outside the gene matches. This CDR3 is 18 amino acids long. The CDR3 loop is CACDFISLKDTRADKLIF. CDR3 DNA: TGTGCCTGTGACTTCATCTCTCTGAAGGATACGCGTGCCGATAAACTCATCTTT.

This clone occurred once. The rearrangement links TRDV2 to TRDJ1; TRDD3 aligns across 10 bases. Germline loops: CDR1 GEAIGNYY, CDR2 EKD. With V trimmed by 5 bases and J by 1 base, 15 bases remained unmatched. This CDR3 has 18 amino acids. CDR3 sequence (DNA): TGTGCCTGTGGCCGCATTCCTACGGGGGATACGCTCACCGATAAACTCATCTTT. Amino acid sequence: CACGRIPTGDTLTDKLIF.

This clone was seen a few times. The CDR3 DNA sequence: TGTGCCTGTGACGGGGTAGGCGCCGATAAACTCATCTTT. Translating it yields CACDGVGADKLIF. The gene calls are TRDV2 and TRDJ1; no definite D call. Trimming took off 3 bases at V and 3 bases at J, with 10 bases between the two ends. Per germline, CDR1 GEAIGNYY and CDR2 EKD. The CDR3 spans 13 residues.

The table lists this clone with a few counts. Possible read error: a much larger clone is one base away. Within the sample, other DNA sequences also encode this same CDR3. This rearrangement joins TRDV2 to TRDJ1; 10 positions agree with TRDD3. Germline V gene lookup returns CDR1 GEAIGNYY and CDR2 EKD. The CDR3 spans 19 residues. Here the CDR3 DNA reads TGTGCCTGTGACGCCTTAGAAGGTACTGGGGGATCTTACGCCGATAAACTCATCTTC. Translated, it gives CACDALEGTGGSYADKLIF.

This clone was counted a single time. The same CDR3 arises from other DNA sequences in this sample as well. The chain links TRDV2 to TRDJ3; 13 bases line up with TRDD3. Trimming removed 3 bases from V and 3 bases from J; junction bases left unmatched: 7. This CDR3 has 19 amino acids. CDR1 GEAIGNYY and CDR2 EKD come from the germline V gene. The CDR3 region has the DNA TGTGCCTGTGACTCCGTACTGGGGGATACGCGCTGGGACACCCGACAGATGTTTTTC. Residues: CACDSVLGDTRWDTRQMFF.

Comment on this clone: A much more abundant neighbour one base away suggests this may be a read error. The chain links TRDV2 to TRDJ1, with D tentatively TRDD3 (5 bases). CDR1 and CDR2 from the germline V gene are GEAIGNYY and EKD. V was cut by 3 bases and J by 4 bases, with 11 bases left in between. The CDR3 contains 13 residues. The CDR3 loop is CACDGPGDDKLIF. The CDR3 DNA reads as TGTGCCTGTGACGGTCCCGGGGACGATAAACTCATCTTT.